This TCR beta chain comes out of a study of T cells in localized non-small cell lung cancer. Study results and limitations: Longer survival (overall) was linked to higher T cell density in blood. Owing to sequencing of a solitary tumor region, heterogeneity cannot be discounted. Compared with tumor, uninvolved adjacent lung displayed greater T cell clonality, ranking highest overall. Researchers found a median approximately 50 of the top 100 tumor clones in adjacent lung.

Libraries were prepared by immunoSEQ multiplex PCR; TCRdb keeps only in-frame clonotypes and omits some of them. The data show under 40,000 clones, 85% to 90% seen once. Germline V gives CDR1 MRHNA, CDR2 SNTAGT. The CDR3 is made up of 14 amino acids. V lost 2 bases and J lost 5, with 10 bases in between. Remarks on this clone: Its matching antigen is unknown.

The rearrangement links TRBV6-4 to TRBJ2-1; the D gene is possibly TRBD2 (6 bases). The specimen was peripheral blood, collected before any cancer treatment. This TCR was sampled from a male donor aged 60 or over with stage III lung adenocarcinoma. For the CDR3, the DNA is TGTGCCAGCAGTGACCGCGGGACCAACAATGAGCAGTTCTTC. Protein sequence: CASSDRGTNNEQFF.